The entry below gives a single T cell receptor (beta chain) sequence along with its context. The antigen is undetermined. TCR alpha and TCR beta cDNA libraries carrying sample barcodes and UMIs came from 5'RACE with constant-segment primers. Using its own MiXCR run on the 5' RACE reads, TCRdb lists one record per CDR3 protein. The data hold some 68,000 distinct CDR3 sequences, with approximately 16% observed a single time. The sample originates from a study of T-cell memory formation after mild COVID-19. Study overall: TCR clusters largely stayed donor specific.

The study's findings and limits: Several responding clones turned up in pre-infection memory, indicating that cross-reactive memory may have taken part. There was a balanced CD4/CD8 profile in clones contracting day 15 to 85, and later expanders leaned CD4+.

The CDR3 runs 14 residues. Trimming at V came to 1 base and at J to 5 bases, leaving 3 bases not matched to a gene. Germline CDR1 and CDR2: SGHTA and FQGTGA. The chain uses TRBV7-3 and TRBJ2-3, with 7 bases aligning to TRBD2. Material for sequencing was PBMCs or a T cell subset sorted from them (not recorded which). The receptor was isolated from an adult woman who had mild COVID-19 (a few samples of this study predate the infection). Cell type and time point are not known. Here the CDR3 DNA reads TGTGCCAGCAGCTTAAACGGCGGGGGAGATACGCAGTATTTT. The encoded protein is CASSLNGGGDTQYF.